The text below deals with one T cell receptor beta chain. TCRdb's table, derived via immunoSEQ multiplex PCR, lists solely in-frame clones and lacks some. The sample consists of approximately 98,000 clones, about 83% of them appearing once. The data stem from a study of blood T cell repertoires in COVID-19. The CDR3 contains 16 residues. Germline V gene sequence: CDR1 SGHRS, CDR2 YFSETQ. The ends lost 0 bases at V and 6 bases at J; junction bases unmatched: 8. The clonotype was recovered from a woman aged 70 to 79 with acute or convalescent COVID-19. The sequenced material came from peripheral blood. The chain is built from TRBV5-1 and TRBJ1-5, with 8 nucleotides matching TRBD1. The CDR3 DNA is TGCGCCAGCAGCTTGGCCCCTGGACAGGGCGGTCAGCCCCAGCATTTT. This sequence encodes CASSLAPGQGGQPQHF.